Below, 5 T cell receptor beta chains from the same sample are listed, as sequenced in a study of shared clonotypes between healthy human individuals. Measured with immunoSEQ multiplex PCR; TCRdb has only the in-frame clones, and not every one. The table has roughly 450,000 clones, 60% to 85% seen once; the top ten hold 10% to 15%. Sequencing was carried out using PBMCs. These receptors were taken from a woman aged 40 to 55 in good health. Some clones in this sample may be carry-over from other donors' samples.

This clone occurred once. The chain combines TRBV28 with TRBJ2-6, with D possibly matching TRBD1 (5 bases). The CDR3 runs 18 residues. Trimming removed 5 bases from V and 4 bases from J, with 21 bases in between. Germline lookup yields CDR1 MDHEN and CDR2 SYDVKM. CDR3 region: CASSLHRTFETGANVLTF. Here the CDR3 DNA reads TGTGCCAGCAGTCTTCACAGGACGTTTGAGACCGGGGCCAACGTCCTGACTTTC. The variable domain in full, with the rest retrieved from reference TRBV28 and TRBJ2-6, is DVKVTQSSRYLVKRTGEKVFLECVQDMDHENMFWYRQDPGLGLRLIYFSYDVKMKEKGDIPEGYSVSREKKERFSLILESASTNQTSMYLCASSLHRTFETGANVLTFGAGSRLTVL.

The chain has TRBV6-5 and TRBJ2-1; D is uncertain. Germline CDR1 reads MNHEY; CDR2 reads SVGAGI. The ends were cut back, 2 bases at V and 9 bases at J, with 8 bases in the middle. This CDR3 region has 12 residues. The CDR3: CASSYPASEQFF. DNA for the CDR3: TGTGCCAGCAGTTACCCCGCTTCTGAGCAGTTCTTC.

The chain carries TRBV28 and TRBJ1-2, with D possibly matching TRBD1 (5 bases). Looked up from germline, CDR1 is MDHEN and CDR2 is SYDVKM. Trimming pared 3 bases from V and 3 bases from J, leaving 17 bases between. The CDR3 runs 16 residues. The CDR3 loop is CASSLSGTAIYYGYTF. In nucleotides, the CDR3 is TGTGCCAGCAGTTTGAGTGGGACGGCAATATACTATGGCTACACCTTC.

The V call is TRBV14, the J call TRBJ2-7, with a possible D match to TRBD2 (5 bases). The CDR3 runs to 16 residues. V was shortened by 4 bases and J by 4 bases, with 20 bases between the two germline ends. The germline V gene encodes CDR1 SGHDN and CDR2 FVKESK. CDR3 sequence (DNA): TGTGCCAGCAGCCCGAGGACTCCAAATATGGGATACGAGCAGTACTTC. Translated, it gives CASSPRTPNMGYEQYF.

This clone was counted a few times. The gene calls are TRBV5-1 and TRBJ2-7; D is possibly TRBD1 (5 bases). V shed 5 bases and J shed 4 bases, with 7 bases lying between them. The CDR3 extends over 11 amino acids. The germline V gene has CDR1 SGHRS and CDR2 YFSETQ. CDR3 nucleotides: TGCGCCAGCAGAGGGGAATACGAGCAGTACTTC. It codes for CASRGEYEQYF.